The next 21 T cell receptor beta chains were all read from a single sample in a study of T cell responses to AZD1222 COVID-19 vaccine. Assay: immunoSEQ multiplex PCR; the TCRdb copy retains only in-frame clones and omits some. This table holds roughly 120,000 clones, approximately 85% found once. The sample in question was peripheral blood, obtained on day 0 of AZD1222 vaccination. The receptors were sampled from an adult in good health.

This chain joins TRBV7-9 and TRBJ2-7; D remains unclear. The CDR3 is 12 residues long. The V gene's germline CDR1 is SEHNR and CDR2 FQNEAQ (reference sequence). The V gene lost 1 base and the J gene lost 6 bases, with 7 bases spanning the gap. For the CDR3, the DNA is TGTGCCAGCAGCTTAGGTCAGATCGAGCAGTACTTC. Its protein is CASSLGQIEQYF.

This clone showed up just once. The gene calls are TRBV24-1 and TRBJ2-1, with D possibly being TRBD1 (5 bases). Germline V gene data show CDR1 as KGHDR and CDR2 as SFDVKD. CDR3 length: 16 residues. The V gene lost 0 bases and the J gene lost 2 bases, with 10 bases spanning the gap. The CDR3 region has the DNA TGTGCCACCAGTGATTTGAGGACACCGACCTACAATGAGCAGTTCTTC. Translating it yields CATSDLRTPTYNEQFF.

This chain joins TRBV4-2 and TRBJ2-1; D is ambiguous. CDR1 and CDR2 (germline): LGHNA, YNFKEQ. This CDR3 spans 15 amino acids. Deletions cut 0 bases from V and 12 bases from J, with 18 bases between. The CDR3 loop reads CASSQDLSVASGQFF. CDR3 coding DNA: TGTGCCAGCAGCCAAGATCTATCCGTTGCTTCGGGGCAGTTCTTC.

This clone was observed a single time. This sequence joins TRBV5-1 and TRBJ1-4; 9 bases agree with TRBD1. The germline V gene has CDR1 SGHRS and CDR2 YFSETQ. This CDR3 region has 13 residues. The V gene end was trimmed by 4 bases and the J gene end by 6 bases; junction bases not matched to a gene: 1. The CDR3 protein is CASSRQGDEKLFF. The CDR3 DNA is TGCGCCAGCAGCCGACAGGGGGATGAAAAACTGTTTTTT.

The DNA for the CDR3 is TGTGCCAGCAGCTTAGGGGGGTCTAATTCACCCCTCCACTTT. Its translation is CASSLGGSNSPLHF. V and J are TRBV7-9 and TRBJ1-6; weak D call: TRBD1 (5 bases). Trimming took 1 base from V and 6 from J, leaving 7 bases between them. The germline V gene has CDR1 SEHNR and CDR2 FQNEAQ (reference sequence). The CDR3 loop spans 14 amino acids.

This chain connects TRBV2 to TRBJ1-5, with D possibly matching TRBD1 (6 bases). With 3 bases removed from V and 2 bases from J, the gap between germline ends came to 11 bases. Germline V gene data show CDR1 as SNHLY and CDR2 as FYNNEI. This CDR3 is built from 15 residues. CDR3 nucleotide sequence: TGTGCCAGCAGTGATCAGGGGATTGGCAATCAGCCCCAGCATTTT. Residues: CASSDQGIGNQPQHF.

This clone has only a few counts. The CDR3 DNA is TGTGCCAGCAGGTTACAGGGAAGTAGCAATCAGCCCCAGCATTTT. The encoded protein is CASRLQGSSNQPQHF. The chain combines TRBV6-5 with TRBJ1-5; D is possibly TRBD1 (6 bases). The CDR3 spans 15 residues. Deletions cut 6 bases from V and 0 bases from J, with 12 bases between. The germline V gene encodes CDR1 MNHEY and CDR2 SVGAGI.

The J gene is TRBJ1-1, the V gene TRBV6-5; the D gene is possibly TRBD1 (6 bases). This CDR3 is 11 amino acids long. Germline lookup yields CDR1 MNHEY and CDR2 SVGAGI. Trimming took off 6 bases at V and 5 bases at J, with 7 bases between the two ends. The CDR3 DNA follows: TGTGCCAGCAGAACAGGGACTGAAGCTTTCTTT. This encodes CASRTGTEAFF.

This sequence joins TRBV18 and TRBJ1-1; D gene unclear. Deletions cut 3 bases from V and 5 bases from J, with 13 bases between. The germline V gene has CDR1 KGHSH and CDR2 LQKENI. CDR3 length: 14 residues. CDR3 bases: TGTGCCAGCTCACCCCCATCATCGGTGACTGAAGCTTTCTTT. Protein sequence: CASSPPSSVTEAFF. The full variable domain, with the rest looked up from reference TRBV18 and TRBJ1-1, is NAGVMQNPRHLVRRRGQEARLRCSPMKGHSHVYWYRQLPEEGLKFMVYLQKENIIDESGMPKERFSAEFPKEGPSILRIQQVVRGDSAAYFCASSPPSSVTEAFFGQGTRLTVV.

V usage is TRBV25-1 and J usage is TRBJ2-5, with a tentative D call TRBD1 (6 bases). Germline CDR1 is MGHDK and CDR2 is SYGVNS. Trimming cost V 3 bases and J 5 bases, with 16 bases left between them. There are 15 residues in the CDR3. The CDR3 sequence: CASSEIDRSVETQYF. The CDR3, as DNA: TGTGCCAGCAGTGAGATCGACAGGTCGGTGGAGACCCAGTACTTC.

The chain recombines TRBV6-5 with TRBJ1-2; 8 bases match TRBD1. CDR1 MNHEY and CDR2 SVGAGI come from the germline V gene. The junction had 9 bases not matched to a gene; V was cut back by 4 bases and J by 8 bases. This CDR3 region has 14 residues. The CDR3 region is CASSSDRAGKGYTF. The CDR3 DNA is TGTGCCAGCAGTTCGGACAGGGCGGGTAAAGGCTACACCTTC.

The gene calls are TRBV11-3 and TRBJ2-2, with TRBD1 matching over 7 bases. The CDR3 extends over 15 amino acids. Germline CDR1 is SGHNT and CDR2 is YENEEA. The V and J ends lost 1 base and 7 bases, in that order; junction bases with no gene match: 6. Here the CDR3 reads CASSLVMRQGGELFF. The CDR3 region has the DNA TGTGCCAGCAGCTTAGTGATGAGACAGGGCGGGGAGCTGTTTTTT.

The chain recombines TRBV6-5 with TRBJ2-7; D is possibly TRBD1 or TRBD2 (5 bases each). The CDR3 totals 14 residues. Per germline, CDR1 MNHEY and CDR2 SVGAGI. V dropped 8 bases and J dropped 1 base, with 15 bases sitting between them. The CDR3 reads CASYPGAASYEQYF. DNA for the CDR3: TGTGCCAGCTACCCCGGGGCAGCTTCCTACGAGCAGTACTTC.

This clone was detected once. V usage is TRBV19 and J usage is TRBJ1-5, with TRBD1 as a possible D gene (6 bases). This CDR3 has 16 residues. V gave up 0 bases and J gave up 2 bases, with 11 bases separating them. Per the germline V gene, CDR1 is LNHDA and CDR2 is SQIVND (reference sequence). The CDR3 protein is CASSIDLDRGNQPQHF. CDR3 DNA: TGTGCCAGTAGTATAGATCTGGACAGAGGCAATCAGCCCCAGCATTTT.

This sequence joins TRBV29-1 and TRBJ2-6; D is possibly TRBD1 or TRBD2 (5 bases each). This CDR3 region has 13 residues. The germline V gene has CDR1 SQVTM and CDR2 ANQGSEA. The V gene lost 6 bases and the J gene lost 2 bases, with 8 bases spanning the gap. Here the CDR3 reads CSVPGPGANVLTF. The CDR3 nucleotides are TGCAGCGTCCCGGGGCCTGGGGCCAACGTCCTGACTTTC.

The V call is TRBV19, the J call TRBJ2-7, with D perhaps being TRBD1 or TRBD2 (5 bases each). In germline, CDR1 is LNHDA, CDR2 SQIVND (reference sequence). The CDR3 has 14 amino acids. V was shortened by 1 base and J by 4 bases, with 11 bases between the two germline ends. The CDR3 here is CASSIGGGGYEQYF. The CDR3 coding sequence is TGTGCCAGTAGTATAGGGGGCGGCGGGTACGAGCAGTACTTC.

The chain has TRBV27 and TRBJ1-1; D possibly corresponds to TRBD1 (6 bases). CDR1 and CDR2 from the germline V gene are MNHEY and SMNVEV (reference sequence). The CDR3 consists of 14 residues. V lost 3 bases, J lost 7 bases, and 15 bases lay in between. Here the CDR3 reads CASSFGRGGLEAFF. In DNA, the CDR3 is TGTGCCAGCAGTTTCGGCAGGGGAGGGCTTGAAGCTTTCTTT.

The rearrangement uses TRBV19 and TRBJ1-2; D is possibly TRBD1 (5 bases). The CDR3 runs 14 residues. Germline V gene sequence: CDR1 LNHDA, CDR2 SQIVND (reference sequence). V lost 10 bases and J 8 bases, leaving 23 bases between the germline ends. The DNA of the CDR3 is TGTGCCACCGCAGAGACCGGGACCGGCCGGGGCTACACCTTC. Protein product: CATAETGTGRGYTF.

The gene calls are TRBV9 and TRBJ2-3; D perhaps matches TRBD2 (5 bases). This CDR3 has 15 residues. The V end was cut by 6 bases, the J end by 0 bases, with 14 bases between. Looked up from germline, CDR1 is SGDLS and CDR2 is YYNGEE. CDR3 region: CASTNGVPSTDTQYF. For the CDR3, the DNA is TGTGCCAGCACCAACGGGGTACCAAGCACAGATACGCAGTATTTT.

This sequence joins TRBV6-5 and TRBJ2-2, with no clear D. Trimming left V 5 bases short and J 4 bases short, with 14 bases between. The CDR3 is 15 residues long. Per germline, CDR1 MNHEY and CDR2 SVGAGI. The chain's CDR3 is CASSQLRRFTGELFF. CDR3 bases: TGTGCCAGCAGTCAACTTCGACGGTTCACCGGGGAGCTGTTTTTT.

The chain has TRBV6-2 or TRBV6-3 and TRBJ2-3, with 13 bases matching TRBD2. CDR3 length equals 20 residues. The germline CDR1 and CDR2 sequences are MNHEY and SVGEGT. V was pared by 2 bases and J by 1 base, with 12 bases of the junction left unmatched. The CDR3 region is CASSYGTHPGLAGRTDTQYF. The CDR3 DNA follows: TGTGCCAGCAGTTACGGCACTCACCCGGGACTAGCGGGACGCACAGATACGCAGTATTTT.